This TCR beta chain came from a study of cytomegalovirus exposure and HLA in healthy donors. Notes on the study in general: Researchers reported from a later analysis that most CMV-associated TCR beta chains appeared HLA-restricted. Cytomegalovirus-associated TCR beta chains were listed, numbering some 180. In a later analysis, HLA-associated TCR beta chains were more clonally expanded than equally common others.

With regard to this clone: Its antigen is unidentified.

The CDR3 extends over 16 amino acids. Germline lookup yields CDR1 SGHRS and CDR2 YFSETQ. Between the trimmed V and J ends, which lost 0 bases and 0 bases, there was a span of 13 bases. The PCR made use of 60 Vbeta and 13 Jbeta primers. Libraries were prepared by immunoSEQ multiplex PCR; TCRdb keeps only in-frame clonotypes and omits some of them. The repertoire holds roughly 87,000 clones, with approximately 75% as singletons. The sequence was obtained from a man aged 55 to 69 in good health and CMV-seronegative. Material for sequencing was PBMCs. V usage is TRBV5-1 and J usage is TRBJ2-7; D gene unclear. In nucleotides, the CDR3 is TGCGCCAGCAGCTTGGAAATAACCCGAGCCTCCTACGAGCAGTACTTC. It specifies CASSLEITRASYEQYF. Drawing the rest from reference TRBV5-1 and TRBJ2-7, the complete variable domain is KAGVTQTPRYLIKTRGQQVTLSCSPISGHRSVSWYQQTPGQGLQFLFEYFSETQRNKGNFPGRFSGRQFSNSRSEMNVSTLELGDSALYLCASSLEITRASYEQYFGPGTRLTVT.